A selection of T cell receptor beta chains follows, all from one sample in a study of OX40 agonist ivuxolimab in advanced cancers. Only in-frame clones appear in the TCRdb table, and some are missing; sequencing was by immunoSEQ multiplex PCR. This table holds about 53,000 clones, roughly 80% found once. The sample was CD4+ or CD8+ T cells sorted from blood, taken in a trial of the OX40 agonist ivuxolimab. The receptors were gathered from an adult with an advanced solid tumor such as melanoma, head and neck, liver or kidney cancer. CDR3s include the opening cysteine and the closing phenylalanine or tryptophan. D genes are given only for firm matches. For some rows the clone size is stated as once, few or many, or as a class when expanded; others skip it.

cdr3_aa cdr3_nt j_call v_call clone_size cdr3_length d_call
CATKGTTTTDTQYF TGCGCCACCAAAGGGACAACCACGACAGATACGCAGTATTTT TRBJ2-3 TRBV5-1 . 14 .
CASSYDQGYSNQPQHF TGTGCCAGCAGTTACGACCAGGGGTATAGCAATCAGCCCCAGCATTTT TRBJ1-5 TRBV6-6 . 16 .
CASSFVYQGEQFF TGTGCCAGCAGCTTCGTTTATCAGGGTGAGCAGTTCTTC TRBJ2-1 TRBV7-3 . 13 .
CASSYRRTNTEAFF TGTGCCAGCAGTTACAGGCGGACGAACACTGAAGCTTTCTTT TRBJ1-1 TRBV6-5 . 14 .
CAISTGPSTYEQYF TGTGCCATCAGTACGGGACCTTCCACCTACGAGCAGTACTTC TRBJ2-7 TRBV10-3 once 14 .
CASRILDSAGYTF TGTGCCAGCAGGATCCTCGACAGCGCGGGCTACACCTTC TRBJ1-2 TRBV2 once 13 .
CASTTGETEAFF TGTGCCAGTACCACAGGGGAAACTGAAGCTTTCTTT TRBJ1-1 TRBV19 . 12 TRBD1
CASSQGSKAVF TGTGCCAGCAGCCAAGGCTCTAAGGCGGTCTTC TRBJ2-1 TRBV14 . 11 .
CASSETYRDTEAFF TGTGCCAGCAGTGAGACGTACCGGGACACTGAAGCTTTCTTT TRBJ1-1 TRBV6-1 . 14 .
CASTPSGRYNEQFF TGTGCCAGCACCCCTAGCGGGAGATACAATGAGCAGTTCTTC TRBJ2-1 TRBV6-5 . 14 TRBD2
CASSLVGWSDYGYTF TGTGCCAGCAGTTTAGTAGGATGGTCCGACTATGGCTACACCTTC TRBJ1-2 TRBV6-6 . 15 .
CAWERINSPLHF TGTGCCTGGGAACGGATTAATTCACCCCTCCACTTT TRBJ1-6 TRBV30 . 12 .
CASSFPDPSGANVLTF TGCGCCAGCAGCTTTCCAGATCCCTCTGGGGCCAACGTCCTGACTTTC TRBJ2-6 TRBV5-1 . 16 .
CASSLTGRGTEAFF TGTGCCAGCAGCTTAACTGGGAGGGGAACTGAAGCTTTCTTT TRBJ1-1 TRBV7-3 . 14 .
CAWSRLVGETQYF TGTGCCTGGTCACGACTAGTGGGGGAGACCCAGTACTTC TRBJ2-5 TRBV30 once 13 .
CASSQGQAVGNEQFF TGTGCCAGCAGTCAAGGACAGGCAGTTGGCAATGAGCAGTTCTTC TRBJ2-1 TRBV6-5 . 15 TRBD1
CASSLRRDSSYEQYF TGTGCCAGCAGCTTACGGCGGGACAGCTCCTACGAGCAGTACTTC TRBJ2-7 TRBV11-2 . 15 .
CASSLLRGGTTDTQYF TGTGCCAGCAGCTTATTGAGGGGGGGAACCACAGATACGCAGTATTTT TRBJ2-3 TRBV11-2 . 16 .
CASSLEGPRGSPLHF TGTGCCAGCAGCCTCGAGGGTCCGCGAGGGTCACCCCTCCACTTT TRBJ1-6 TRBV7-2 . 15 .